This TCR beta chain comes out of a study of a mutant IDH1 vaccine in newly diagnosed glioma. About the research overall: The sex distribution of treated patients was 62.5% male and about 38% female, with a mean age of roughly 40 years. Most had both radiotherapy and temozolomide beforehand; others had only one.

Germline V gene lookup returns CDR1 LNHDA and CDR2 SQIVND (reference sequence). The CDR3 is made up of 16 amino acids. In regard to this clone: The antigen is unknown. One junction end does not reproduce the germline sequence, and a read error may be involved.

Time point defined: week 23, last vaccination. With topical imiquimod, each dose of the vaccine consisted of 300 ug of mutant IDH1 20-mer peptide. Generated by immunoSEQ multiplex PCR, the TCRdb table keeps only in-frame clones and is missing some. This table has some 38,000 clones, 81% appearing once. This receptor was taken from a man aged 35 to 55 with glioma. This specimen consisted of PBMCs, obtained from a glioma patient whose treatment included an IDH1 peptide vaccine. The chain carries TRBV19 and TRBJ2-4, with 8 bases matching TRBD2. The CDR3 protein is CASSIKNGGARNIQYF. Here the CDR3 DNA reads TGTGCCAGTAGTATTAAGAACGGGGGGGCCAGAAACATTCAGTACTTC.